The sequence of this T cell receptor (beta chain) was determined in a study of cytomegalovirus exposure and HLA in healthy donors. Repertoires were generated with immunoSEQ multiplex PCR, while TCRdb's copy carries only in-frame clones and drops some. The table lists 120,000 or so clones, 70% to 90% of them singletons. The junction had 6 bases not matched to a gene; V was cut back by 5 bases and J by 0 bases. The CDR3 contains 16 residues. The germline gives CDR1 MNHEY, CDR2 SMNVEV (reference sequence). Study-wide results and caveats: Many donors shared some public TCRs, even though most TCR sequences were rare. Reportedly, diagnosis of cytomegalovirus status by the classifier showed high specificity and sensitivity. Cytomegalovirus association was listed for about 180 TCR beta chains.

Details on this clone: Its antigen is currently unknown.

The rearrangement links TRBV27 to TRBJ2-5; 10 bases match TRBD2. Sequencing input: PBMCs. The receptor was isolated from a woman between 18 and 29 years old in good health and CMV-seronegative. The CDR3 bases are TGTGCCAGCAGTACCGTGGGACTAGCGCACCAAGAGACCCAGTACTTC. This gives the protein CASSTVGLAHQETQYF.